One T cell receptor (delta chain) is described in this entry. V was clipped by 2 bases and J by 4 bases; unmatched bases: 23. The CDR3 loop spans 21 amino acids. CDR1 and CDR2 from the germline V gene are TSWWSYY and QGS. These data come from a study of gamma-delta T cells after stem cell transplantation. TCRdb reanalysed the RT-PCR reads with CATT. The sample contains about 10,000 delta-chain clones, about 38% of which appear only once. The genes are TRDV1 and TRDJ1; 9 nucleotides agree with TRDD3. Sequencing was performed on gamma-delta T cells. The sequence was obtained from a human donor. It is not recorded whose cells these are; they may come from a transplant donor. The CDR3 spells CALGEAPPGIYWGSSYDKLIF. DNA for the CDR3: TGTGCTCTTGGGGAAGCCCCCCCCGGAATATACTGGGGGAGTTCGTACGATAAACTCATCTTT.